The 26 T cell receptor beta chains reported below all come from one sample, sequenced in a study of T cell responses to AZD1222 COVID-19 vaccine. Sequencing was performed with immunoSEQ multiplex PCR; in TCRdb, only in-frame clones are kept and a portion is missing. The sample has tens of thousands of clones, 70% to 90% seen once; the top ten hold 10%. The sample consisted of peripheral blood, taken 28 days after the second AZD1222 dose. The origin of the receptors is an adult who received the AZD1222 COVID-19 vaccine.

The chain links TRBV6-5 to TRBJ1-1, with D possibly TRBD1 on 5 matching bases. The CDR3 loop spans 15 amino acids. Germline V gives CDR1 MNHEY, CDR2 SVGAGI. The ends were cut back, 2 bases at V and 2 bases at J, with 12 bases in the middle. CDR3 sequence: CASSYGGILNTEAFF. As DNA, the CDR3 is TGTGCCAGCAGTTACGGGGGGATCTTAAACACTGAAGCTTTCTTT.

The rearrangement joins TRBV5-4 to TRBJ2-5, with 7 bases that match TRBD1. Germline V gene data show CDR1 as SGHNT and CDR2 as YYREEE (reference sequence). This CDR3 is built from 14 residues. V lost 0 bases, J lost 3 bases, and 2 bases stayed unmatched. For the CDR3, the DNA is TGTGCCAGCAGCTTGGGGGGGACAGAAGAGACCCAGTACTTC. This codes for CASSLGGTEETQYF.

In its sample, this clone was seen a few times. This chain links TRBV6-4 with TRBJ1-1; 7 nucleotides align to TRBD1. CDR3 length equals 14 residues. The junction had 5 bases not matched to a gene; V was cut back by 6 bases and J by 1 base. Germline CDR1 and CDR2: MRHNA and SNTAGT. CDR3 sequence (DNA): TGTGCCAGCAGCCCCGGGACAGCGAACACTGAAGCTTTCTTT. Translating gives CASSPGTANTEAFF.

The V gene is TRBV19, the J gene TRBJ2-5; 7 bases fit TRBD1. CDR1 is LNHDA, CDR2 SQIVND, per germline (reference sequence). CDR3 length: 23 amino acids. V dropped 5 bases and J dropped 2; count of bases not matched to a gene: 32. The DNA of the CDR3 is TGTGCCAGTAGTGAAACGGGACAGTTCTATGGCCGATTAACGGACGGGGAGCAAGAGACCCAGTACTTC. Protein sequence: CASSETGQFYGRLTDGEQETQYF. Using reference TRBV19 and TRBJ2-5 for the parts outside the CDR3, the full variable domain is DGGITQSPKYLFRKEGQNVTLSCEQNLNHDAMYWYRQDPGQGLRLIYYSQIVNDFQKGDIAEGYSVSREKKESFPLTVTSAQKNPTAFYLCASSETGQFYGRLTDGEQETQYFGPGTRLLVL.

The chain employs TRBV27 and TRBJ1-2; 8 nucleotides align to TRBD1. The germline CDR1 and CDR2 sequences are MNHEY and SMNVEV (reference sequence). J lost 4 bases, V lost 4 bases, and 2 bases had no gene match. The CDR3 is 13 amino acids. The CDR3 region is CASSWDRSYGYTF. The CDR3 coding sequence is TGTGCCAGCAGTTGGGACAGGAGCTATGGCTACACCTTC.

The chain combines TRBV19 with TRBJ2-7, with TRBD1 identical over 7 bases. In germline, CDR1 is LNHDA, CDR2 SQIVND (reference sequence). Trimming cost V 4 bases and J 2 bases; bases outside gene matches: 2. The CDR3 covers 13 residues. The DNA for the CDR3 is TGTGCCAGTAGTAAACAGGGGCCCTACGAGCAGTACTTC. Translating gives CASSKQGPYEQYF.

This chain joins TRBV28 and TRBJ2-7; D is unresolved. Deletions cut 6 bases from V and 5 bases from J, with 8 bases between. The length of the CDR3 is 11 residues. Per the germline V gene, CDR1 is MDHEN and CDR2 is SYDVKM. The CDR3 nucleotides are TGTGCCAGCAGCCAGAGCCACGAGCAGTACTTC. Its protein product is CASSQSHEQYF.

This sequence joins TRBV4-1 and TRBJ1-1; D is perhaps TRBD1 (6 bases). Germline CDR1 reads MGHRA; CDR2 reads YSYEKL. Between the trimmed V and J ends, which lost 0 bases and 2 bases, there was a span of 16 bases. The CDR3 is 17 residues long. CDR3 DNA: TGCGCCAGCAGCCAAGAATATACAGGGAACAAAAACACTGAAGCTTTCTTT. Residues: CASSQEYTGNKNTEAFF.

V and J are TRBV2 and TRBJ1-5; 7 positions match TRBD1. With 0 bases clipped from V and 6 bases from J, the junction kept 8 bases outside the gene matches. Germline V gene sequence: CDR1 SNHLY, CDR2 FYNNEI. The CDR3 extends over 16 amino acids. CDR3 in DNA: TGTGCCAGCAGTGAAGCGCGAACAGGGGTGAGTCAGCCCCAGCATTTT. Translated: CASSEARTGVSQPQHF.

The chain employs TRBV27 and TRBJ2-7; 11 bases map to TRBD1. CDR3 size: 17 residues. With 6 bases clipped from V and 3 bases from J, the junction kept 13 bases outside the gene matches. Germline-derived CDR1 and CDR2 are MNHEY and SMNVEV (reference sequence). Here the CDR3 DNA reads TGTGCCAGCAGGCGCAGAGCCCGGGACAGGGGGAACTACGAGCAGTACTTC. Protein: CASRRRARDRGNYEQYF.

In its sample, this clone was seen a few times. The rearrangement joins TRBV9 to TRBJ1-1; TRBD1 is a possible D gene (5 bases). This CDR3 is 15 amino acids long. V lost 4 bases and J 5 bases, leaving 18 bases between the germline ends. Germline assignment: CDR1 SGDLS and CDR2 YYNGEE. The CDR3 region is CASSPDQGLGTEAFF. The CDR3 bases are TGTGCCAGCAGCCCAGATCAGGGCTTAGGAACTGAAGCTTTCTTT.

In its sample, this clone was seen many times. CDR3 sequence (DNA): TGTGCCAGCAGCTTAGACGCGGAGCAGTACTTC. Amino acids: CASSLDAEQYF. The chain has TRBV7-9 and TRBJ2-7, with no clear D. The germline V gene encodes CDR1 SEHNR and CDR2 FQNEAQ (reference sequence). The germline V and J ends were trimmed by 1 base and 7 bases, with 5 bases remaining between them. CDR3 length: 11 residues.

A single count supports this clone. J is TRBJ1-2 and V is TRBV5-4; D unresolved. CDR3 length: 16 amino acids. Germline V gene lookup returns CDR1 SGHNT and CDR2 YYREEE (reference sequence). The V gene lost 10 bases and the J gene lost 0 bases, with 22 bases spanning the gap. CDR3 in amino acids: CAFHLTGFLANYGYTF. CDR3 nucleotides: TGTGCCTTCCATTTGACGGGGTTTCTAGCTAACTATGGCTACACCTTC.

This clone has more than one count but fewer than ten. The V and J genes are TRBV4-1 and TRBJ1-2, with 9 positions matching TRBD1. The ends lost 3 bases at V and 5 bases at J; junction bases unmatched: 16. The CDR3 covers 18 residues. The germline V gene encodes CDR1 MGHRA and CDR2 YSYEKL. The CDR3 loop reads CASSQMAGTGFTPYGYTF. The CDR3 DNA reads TGCGCCAGCAGCCAGATGGCCGGGACAGGGTTTACCCCTTATGGCTACACCTTC.

This clone was seen more than once but under ten times. J is TRBJ2-1 and V is TRBV9; D gene unclear. V gave up 0 bases and J gave up 4 bases, with 11 bases separating them. The CDR3 contains 15 residues. Germline V lookup: CDR1 SGDLS, CDR2 YYNGEE. Written as DNA, the CDR3 is TGTGCCAGCAGCGTAGGCCCTCTAGTGTACAATGAGCAGTTCTTC. It specifies CASSVGPLVYNEQFF.

This clone counts as medium-sized. The V gene is TRBV7-9, the J gene TRBJ2-7; D perhaps matches TRBD2 (6 bases). The CDR3 has 15 residues. Deletions cut 1 base from V and 7 bases from J, with 17 bases between. Germline V gene data show CDR1 as SEHNR and CDR2 as FQNEAQ (reference sequence). In DNA form, the CDR3 reads TGTGCCAGCAGCTTAGGCCATAGCGGTTCCACAGAGCAGTACTTC. Residues: CASSLGHSGSTEQYF.

The chain employs TRBV5-4 and TRBJ1-5; the D gene is possibly TRBD1 (6 bases). This CDR3 spans 13 amino acids. V dropped 3 bases and J dropped 7 bases, with 11 bases sitting between them. CDR1 is SGHNT and CDR2 is YYREEE in the germline V gene (reference sequence). CDR3 region: CASSSGVSQPQHF. The CDR3 DNA follows: TGTGCCAGCAGCTCAGGGGTTTCACAGCCCCAGCATTTT.

CDR3 in DNA: TGCAGCGTTGAAGTGGCGGGGACCTACAATGAGCAGTTCTTC. Translating it yields CSVEVAGTYNEQFF. The gene calls are TRBV29-1 and TRBJ2-1, with D possibly TRBD2 on 6 matching bases. The V end was cut by 1 base, the J end by 2 bases, with 9 bases between. CDR3 length equals 14 residues. Germline V lookup: CDR1 SQVTM, CDR2 ANQGSEA.

This clone was detected a few times. V is TRBV7-9 and J is TRBJ1-2; D call uncertain. Germline CDR1 and CDR2: SEHNR and FQNEAQ (reference sequence). V lost 4 bases to trimming and J lost 8 bases, with 17 bases between them. This CDR3 is 14 amino acids long. The CDR3 reads CASSWRIGERGYTF. CDR3 nucleotides: TGTGCCAGCAGCTGGAGGATAGGAGAGAGGGGCTACACCTTC.

The V and J genes are TRBV25-1 and TRBJ1-2; TRBD1 matches 7 bases. Trimming at V came to 5 bases and at J to 2 bases, leaving 5 bases not matched to a gene. The CDR3 is 14 amino acids. Per germline, CDR1 MGHDK and CDR2 SYGVNS. CDR3 amino acids: CASSPLGQNYGYTF. CDR3 DNA sequence: TGTGCCAGCAGTCCCCTGGGACAGAACTATGGCTACACCTTC.

The chain combines TRBV3-1 (or the pseudogene TRBV3-2) with TRBJ1-1; D remains ambiguous. The CDR3 length is 16 residues. Germline lookup yields CDR1 LGHDT and CDR2 YNNKEL (reference sequence). Trimming shortened V by 4 bases and J by 3 bases, and 18 bases separated the two germline ends. CDR3 sequence: CASSPGGTERYTEAFF. The CDR3 region has the DNA TGTGCCAGCAGCCCCGGCGGTACAGAGAGATACACTGAAGCTTTCTTT.

The chain links TRBV3-1 (or the pseudogene TRBV3-2) to TRBJ1-5, with no clear D. This CDR3 is built from 15 residues. V was cut by 0 bases and J by 1 base, with 7 bases left in between. Germline assignment: CDR1 LGHDT and CDR2 YNNKEL (reference sequence). The CDR3, as DNA: TGTGCCAGCAGCCAAGATTTGAGGAGCAATCAGCCCCAGCATTTT. Translated: CASSQDLRSNQPQHF.

The chain uses TRBV9 and TRBJ1-2; D remains ambiguous. Germline V gene lookup returns CDR1 SGDLS and CDR2 YYNGEE. Trimming removed 0 bases at V and 3 bases at J, with 15 bases between. The CDR3 is 16 amino acids. CDR3 sequence reads: CASSVGAGIDYYGYTF. The DNA for the CDR3 is TGTGCCAGCAGCGTAGGGGCCGGGATTGACTACTATGGCTACACCTTC.

The chain has TRBV6-6 and TRBJ1-6; 9 bases fit TRBD1. Germline V gene sequence: CDR1 MNHNY, CDR2 SVGAGI (reference sequence). The CDR3 has 14 residues. The ends lost 9 bases at V and 10 bases at J; junction bases unmatched: 10. CDR3 loop: CASSVGQGDSPLHF. The CDR3 DNA sequence: TGTGCCAGTAGTGTGGGACAGGGAGACTCACCCCTCCACTTT.

The rearrangement uses TRBV4-2 and TRBJ1-5; possible D gene TRBD1, 5 bases. CDR3 length: 19 residues. Per germline, CDR1 LGHNA and CDR2 YNFKEQ. V dropped 2 bases and J dropped 4 bases, with 24 bases sitting between them. Here the CDR3 reads CASSQFSLRDEASNQPQHF. The CDR3 DNA follows: TGTGCCAGCAGCCAATTTTCTTTGAGGGACGAAGCTTCGAATCAGCCCCAGCATTTT.

The rearrangement links TRBV3-1 (or the pseudogene TRBV3-2) to TRBJ2-7, with D perhaps TRBD1 (5 bases). Germline loops: CDR1 LGHDT, CDR2 YNNKEL (reference sequence). The V end was cut by 3 bases, the J end by 0 bases, with 9 bases between. The CDR3 runs 14 residues. The CDR3 loop is CASSHTTGSYEQYF. The CDR3, as DNA: TGTGCCAGCAGCCACACTACAGGCTCCTACGAGCAGTACTTC.